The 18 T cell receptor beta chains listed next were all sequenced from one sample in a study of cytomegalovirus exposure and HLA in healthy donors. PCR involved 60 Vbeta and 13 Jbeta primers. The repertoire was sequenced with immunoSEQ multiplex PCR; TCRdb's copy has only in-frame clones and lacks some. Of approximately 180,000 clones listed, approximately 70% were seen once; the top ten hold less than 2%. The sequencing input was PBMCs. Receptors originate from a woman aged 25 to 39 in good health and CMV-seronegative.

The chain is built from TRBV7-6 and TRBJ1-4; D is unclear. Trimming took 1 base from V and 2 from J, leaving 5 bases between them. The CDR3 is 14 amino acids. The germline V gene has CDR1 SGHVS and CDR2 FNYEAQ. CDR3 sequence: CASSLEQTNEKLFF. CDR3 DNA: TGTGCCAGCAGCTTAGAACAGACTAATGAAAAACTGTTTTTT.

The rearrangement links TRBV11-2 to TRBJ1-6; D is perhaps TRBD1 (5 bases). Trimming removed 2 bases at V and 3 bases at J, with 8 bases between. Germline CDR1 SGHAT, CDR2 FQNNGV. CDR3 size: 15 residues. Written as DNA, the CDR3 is TGTGCCAGCAGCTTAAGGGACTTCTATAATTCACCCCTCCACTTT. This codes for CASSLRDFYNSPLHF.

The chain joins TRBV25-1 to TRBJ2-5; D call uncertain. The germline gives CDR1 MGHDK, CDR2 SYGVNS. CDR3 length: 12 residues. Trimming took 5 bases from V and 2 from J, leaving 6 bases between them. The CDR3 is CASSLSQETQYF. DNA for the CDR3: TGTGCCAGCAGTTTGTCGCAAGAGACCCAGTACTTC.

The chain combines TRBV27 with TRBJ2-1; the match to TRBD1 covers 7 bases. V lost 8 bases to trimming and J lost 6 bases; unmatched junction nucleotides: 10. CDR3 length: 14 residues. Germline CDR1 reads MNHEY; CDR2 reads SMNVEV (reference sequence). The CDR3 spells CASCPTGFSNEQFF. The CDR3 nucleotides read TGTGCCAGCTGTCCGACAGGGTTTAGCAATGAGCAGTTCTTC.

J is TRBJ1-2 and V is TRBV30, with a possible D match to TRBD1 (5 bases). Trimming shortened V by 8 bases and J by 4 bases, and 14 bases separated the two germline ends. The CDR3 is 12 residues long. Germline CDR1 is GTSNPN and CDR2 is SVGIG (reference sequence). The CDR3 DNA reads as TGTGCCCGGGGGGAGGGCCCCTATGGCTACACCTTC. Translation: CARGEGPYGYTF.

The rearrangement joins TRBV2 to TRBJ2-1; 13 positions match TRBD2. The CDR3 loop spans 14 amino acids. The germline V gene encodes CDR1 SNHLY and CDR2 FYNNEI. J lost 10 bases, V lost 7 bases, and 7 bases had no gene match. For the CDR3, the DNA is TGTGCCAGCACCAAGACTAGCGGGAGGCCCGAGCAGTTCTTC. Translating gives CASTKTSGRPEQFF.

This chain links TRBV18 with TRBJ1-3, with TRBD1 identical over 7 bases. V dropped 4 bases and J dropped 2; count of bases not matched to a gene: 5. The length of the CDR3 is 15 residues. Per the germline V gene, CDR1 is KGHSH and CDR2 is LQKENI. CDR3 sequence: CASSLDRAPGNTIYF. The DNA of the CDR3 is TGTGCCAGCTCACTCGACAGGGCCCCTGGAAACACCATATATTTT.

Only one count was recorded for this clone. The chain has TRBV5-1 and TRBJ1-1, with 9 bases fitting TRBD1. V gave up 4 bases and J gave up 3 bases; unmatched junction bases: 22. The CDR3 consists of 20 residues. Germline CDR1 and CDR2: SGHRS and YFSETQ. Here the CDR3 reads CASSLLRLAYRGLADTEAFF. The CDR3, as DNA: TGCGCCAGCAGCCTACTACGATTAGCGTACAGGGGGCTGGCGGACACTGAAGCTTTCTTT.

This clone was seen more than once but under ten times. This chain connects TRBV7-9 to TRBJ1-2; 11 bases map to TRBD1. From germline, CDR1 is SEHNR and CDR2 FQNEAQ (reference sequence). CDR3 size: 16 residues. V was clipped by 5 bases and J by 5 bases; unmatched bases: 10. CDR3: CASSALGTGGTYGYTF. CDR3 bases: TGTGCCAGCAGCGCGCTCGGGACAGGGGGTACATATGGCTACACCTTC.

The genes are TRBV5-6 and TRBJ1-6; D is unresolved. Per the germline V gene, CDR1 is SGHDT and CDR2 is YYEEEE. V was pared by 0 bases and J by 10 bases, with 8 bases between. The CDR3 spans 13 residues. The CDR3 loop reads CASSLADRSPLHF. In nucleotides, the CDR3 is TGTGCCAGCAGCTTGGCCGATCGGTCACCCCTCCACTTT.

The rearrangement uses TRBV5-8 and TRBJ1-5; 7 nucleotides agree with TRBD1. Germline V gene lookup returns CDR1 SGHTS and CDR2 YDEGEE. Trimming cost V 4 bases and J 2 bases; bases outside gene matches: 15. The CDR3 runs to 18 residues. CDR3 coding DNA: TGTGCCAGCAGCCCGGGGCGACAGGGAGGTTACGGCAATCAGCCCCAGCATTTT. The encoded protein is CASSPGRQGGYGNQPQHF.

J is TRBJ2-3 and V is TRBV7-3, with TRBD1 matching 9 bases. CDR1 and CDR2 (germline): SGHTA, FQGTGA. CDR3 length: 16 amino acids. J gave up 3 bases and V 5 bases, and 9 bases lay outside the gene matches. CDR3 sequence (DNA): TGTGCCAGCAGCCGACAGGGGGGGGATGGTACAGATACGCAGTATTTT. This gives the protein CASSRQGGDGTDTQYF.

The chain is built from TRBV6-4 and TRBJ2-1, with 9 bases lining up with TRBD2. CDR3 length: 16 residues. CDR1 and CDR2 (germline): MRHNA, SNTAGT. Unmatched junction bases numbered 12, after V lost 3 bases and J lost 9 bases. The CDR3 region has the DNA TGTGCCAGCAGTGAAAGTAGCGGGAGTTTGAGTAGTGAGCAGTTCTTC. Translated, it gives CASSESSGSLSSEQFF.

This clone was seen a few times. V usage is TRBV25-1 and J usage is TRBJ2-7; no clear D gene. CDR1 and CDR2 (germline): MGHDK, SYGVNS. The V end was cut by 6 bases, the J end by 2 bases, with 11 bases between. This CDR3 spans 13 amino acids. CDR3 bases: TGTGCCAGCAGGGATACAGCAGCCTACGAGCAGTACTTC. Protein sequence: CASRDTAAYEQYF.

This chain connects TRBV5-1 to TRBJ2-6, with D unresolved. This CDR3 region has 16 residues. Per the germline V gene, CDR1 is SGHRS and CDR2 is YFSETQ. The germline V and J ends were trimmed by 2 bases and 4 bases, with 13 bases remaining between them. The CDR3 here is CASSLVTGVGANVLTF. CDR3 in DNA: TGCGCCAGCAGCTTAGTGACCGGAGTCGGGGCCAACGTCCTGACTTTC.

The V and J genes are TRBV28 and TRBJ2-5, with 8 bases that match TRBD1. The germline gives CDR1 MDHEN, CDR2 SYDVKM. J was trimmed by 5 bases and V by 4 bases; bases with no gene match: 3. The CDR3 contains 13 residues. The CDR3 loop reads CASSSNRGETQYF. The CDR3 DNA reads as TGTGCCAGCAGTTCAAACAGGGGGGAGACCCAGTACTTC.

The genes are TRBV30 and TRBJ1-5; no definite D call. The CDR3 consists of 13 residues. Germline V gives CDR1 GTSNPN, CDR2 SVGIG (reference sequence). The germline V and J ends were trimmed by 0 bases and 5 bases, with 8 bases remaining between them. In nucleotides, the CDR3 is TGTGCCTGGAGTGTGGGTCGGGATCAGCCCCAGCATTTT. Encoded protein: CAWSVGRDQPQHF. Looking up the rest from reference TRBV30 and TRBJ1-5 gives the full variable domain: SQTIHQWPATLVQPVGSPLSLECTVEGTSNPNLYWYRQAAGRGLQLLFYSVGIGQISSEVPQNLSASRPQDRQFILSSKKLLLSDSGFYLCAWSVGRDQPQHFGDGTRLSIL.

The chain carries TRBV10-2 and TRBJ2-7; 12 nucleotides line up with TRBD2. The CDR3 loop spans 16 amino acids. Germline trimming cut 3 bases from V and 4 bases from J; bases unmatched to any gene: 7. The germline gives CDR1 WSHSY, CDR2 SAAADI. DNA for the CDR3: TGCGCCAGCAGTGACCCGGGACTAGCGGGCGAATACGAGCAGTACTTC. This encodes CASSDPGLAGEYEQYF.